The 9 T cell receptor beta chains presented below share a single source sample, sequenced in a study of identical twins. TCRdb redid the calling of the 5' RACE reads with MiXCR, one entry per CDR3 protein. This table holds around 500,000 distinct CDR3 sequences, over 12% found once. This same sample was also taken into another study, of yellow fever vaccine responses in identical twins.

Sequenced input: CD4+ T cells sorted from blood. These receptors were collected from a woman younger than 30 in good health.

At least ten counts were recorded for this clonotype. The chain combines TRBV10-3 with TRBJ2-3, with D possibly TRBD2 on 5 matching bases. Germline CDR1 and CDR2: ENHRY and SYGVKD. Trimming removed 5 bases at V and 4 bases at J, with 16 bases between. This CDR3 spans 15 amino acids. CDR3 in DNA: TGTGCCATCAGTTCATGGGGAGAGGCTTCAGATACGCAGTATTTT. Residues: CAISSWGEASDTQYF.

The chain's CDR3 is CASSYMGPRTDTQYF. The CDR3, as DNA: TGTGCCAGCAGTTACATGGGACCCCGCACAGATACGCAGTATTTT. This chain connects TRBV6-5 to TRBJ2-3; either TRBD1 or TRBD2 may fit D (5 bases each). There are 15 residues in the CDR3. V lost 2 bases and J lost 1, with 10 bases in between. Germline loops: CDR1 MNHEY, CDR2 SVGAGI.

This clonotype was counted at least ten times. The CDR3 protein is CSVDWLAGYNEQFF. CDR3 bases: TGCAGCGTTGACTGGCTAGCGGGTTACAATGAGCAGTTCTTC. The chain joins TRBV29-1 to TRBJ2-1, with TRBD2 identical over 8 bases. This CDR3 contains 14 residues. Trimming removed 3 bases from V and 4 bases from J; junction bases left unmatched: 5. In germline, CDR1 is SQVTM, CDR2 ANQGSEA.

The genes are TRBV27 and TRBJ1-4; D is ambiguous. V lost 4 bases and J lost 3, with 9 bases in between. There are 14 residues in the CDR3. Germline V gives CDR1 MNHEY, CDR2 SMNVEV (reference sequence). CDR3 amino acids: CASSSWDSNEKLFF. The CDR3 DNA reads TGTGCCAGCAGTTCATGGGATTCTAATGAAAAACTGTTTTTT.

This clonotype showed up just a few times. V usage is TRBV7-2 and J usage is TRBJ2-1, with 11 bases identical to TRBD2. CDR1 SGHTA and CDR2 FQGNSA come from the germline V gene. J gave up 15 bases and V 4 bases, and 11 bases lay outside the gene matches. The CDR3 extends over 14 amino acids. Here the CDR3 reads CASSSNSGGAWRFF. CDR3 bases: TGTGCCAGCAGCTCAAATAGCGGGGGGGCCTGGCGGTTCTTC.

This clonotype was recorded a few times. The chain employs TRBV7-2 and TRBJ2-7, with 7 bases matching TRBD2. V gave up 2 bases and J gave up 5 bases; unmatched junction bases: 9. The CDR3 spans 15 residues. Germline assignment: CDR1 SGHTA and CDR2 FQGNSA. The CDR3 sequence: CASSLSKLARNEQYF. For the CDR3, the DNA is TGTGCCAGCAGCTTATCCAAACTAGCGAGGAACGAGCAGTACTTC.

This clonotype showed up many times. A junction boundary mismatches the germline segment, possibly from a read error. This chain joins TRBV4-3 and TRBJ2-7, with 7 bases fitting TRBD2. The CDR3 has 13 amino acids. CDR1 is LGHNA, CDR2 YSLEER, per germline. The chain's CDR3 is CASSQGLSYEQYF. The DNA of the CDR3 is TGTGCCAGCAGCCAGGGACTATCCTACGAGCAGTACTTC.

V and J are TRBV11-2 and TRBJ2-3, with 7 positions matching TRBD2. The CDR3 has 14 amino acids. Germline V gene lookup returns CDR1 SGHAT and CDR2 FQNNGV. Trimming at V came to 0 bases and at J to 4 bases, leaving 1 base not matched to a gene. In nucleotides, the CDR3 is TGTGCCAGCAGCTTAGAGCTAGCGGCAGATACGCAGTATTTT. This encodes CASSLELAADTQYF.

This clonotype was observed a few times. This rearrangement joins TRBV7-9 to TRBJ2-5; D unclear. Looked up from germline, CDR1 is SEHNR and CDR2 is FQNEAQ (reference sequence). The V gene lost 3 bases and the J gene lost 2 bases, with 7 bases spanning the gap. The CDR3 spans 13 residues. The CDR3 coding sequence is TGTGCCAGCAGCTTGATCGGACAAGAGACCCAGTACTTC. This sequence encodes CASSLIGQETQYF.